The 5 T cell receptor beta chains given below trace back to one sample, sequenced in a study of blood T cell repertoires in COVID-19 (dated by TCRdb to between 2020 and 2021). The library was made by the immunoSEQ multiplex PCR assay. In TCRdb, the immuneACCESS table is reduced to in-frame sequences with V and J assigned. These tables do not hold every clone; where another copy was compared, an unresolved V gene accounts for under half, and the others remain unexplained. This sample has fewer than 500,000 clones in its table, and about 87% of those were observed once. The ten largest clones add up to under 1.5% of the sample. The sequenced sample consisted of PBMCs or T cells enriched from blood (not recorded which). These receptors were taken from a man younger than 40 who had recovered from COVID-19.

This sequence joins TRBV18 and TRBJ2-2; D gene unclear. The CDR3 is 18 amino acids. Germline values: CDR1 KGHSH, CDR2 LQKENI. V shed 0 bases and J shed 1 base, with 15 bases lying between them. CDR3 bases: TGTGCCAGCTCACCACCGACCTCCCCGGCAGGGAACACCGGGGAGCTGTTTTTT. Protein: CASSPPTSPAGNTGELFF.

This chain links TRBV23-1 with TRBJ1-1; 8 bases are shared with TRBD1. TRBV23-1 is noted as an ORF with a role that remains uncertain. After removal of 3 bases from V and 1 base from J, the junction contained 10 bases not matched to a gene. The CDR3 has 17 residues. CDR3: CASSHRLRDRSNTEAFF. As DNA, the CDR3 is TGCGCCAGCAGTCATCGCCTCCGGGACAGGTCGAACACTGAAGCTTTCTTT.

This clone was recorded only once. This CDR3 is CASSPLAGKASNQPQHF. Here the CDR3 DNA reads TGTGCCAGCAGTCCGCTCGCGGGGAAAGCTAGCAATCAGCCCCAGCATTTT. The chain joins TRBV27 to TRBJ1-5, with D unclear. Trimming stripped 5 bases from V and 0 bases from J, with 17 bases between. The CDR3 has 17 amino acids. Germline V gene sequence: CDR1 MNHEY, CDR2 SMNVEV (reference sequence).

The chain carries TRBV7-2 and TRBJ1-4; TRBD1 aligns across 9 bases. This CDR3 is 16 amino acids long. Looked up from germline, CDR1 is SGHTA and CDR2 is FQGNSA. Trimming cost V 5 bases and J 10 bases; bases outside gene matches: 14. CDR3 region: CASSIPPGQGTGKLFF. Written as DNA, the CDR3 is TGTGCCAGCAGCATCCCACCGGGACAGGGAACGGGAAAACTGTTTTTT. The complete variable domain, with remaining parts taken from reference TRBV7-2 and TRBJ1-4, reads GAGVSQSPSNKVTEKGKDVELRCDPISGHTALYWYRQSLGQGLEFLIYFQGNSAPDKSGLPSDRFSAERTGGSVSTLTIQRTQQEDSAVYLCASSIPPGQGTGKLFFGSGTQLSVL.

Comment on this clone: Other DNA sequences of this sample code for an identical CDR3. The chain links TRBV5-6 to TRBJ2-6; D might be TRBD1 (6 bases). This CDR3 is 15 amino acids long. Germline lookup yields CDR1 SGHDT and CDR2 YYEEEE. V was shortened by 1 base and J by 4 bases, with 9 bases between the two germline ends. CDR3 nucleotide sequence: TGTGCCAGCAGCTTGAGGGGGTCCGGGGCCAACGTCCTGACTTTC. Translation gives CASSLRGSGANVLTF.